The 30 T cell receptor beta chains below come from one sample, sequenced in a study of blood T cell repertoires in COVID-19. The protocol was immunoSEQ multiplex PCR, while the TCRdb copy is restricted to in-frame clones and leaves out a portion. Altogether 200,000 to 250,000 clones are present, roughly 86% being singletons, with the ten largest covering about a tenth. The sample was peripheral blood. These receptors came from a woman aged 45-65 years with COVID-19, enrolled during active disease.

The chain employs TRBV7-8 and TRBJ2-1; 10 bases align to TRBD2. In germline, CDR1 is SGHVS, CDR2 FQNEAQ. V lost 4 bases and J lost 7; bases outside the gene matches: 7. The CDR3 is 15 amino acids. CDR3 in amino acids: CASSWSGGAMNEQFF. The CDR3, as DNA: TGTGCCAGCAGCTGGAGCGGGGGGGCCATGAATGAGCAGTTCTTC.

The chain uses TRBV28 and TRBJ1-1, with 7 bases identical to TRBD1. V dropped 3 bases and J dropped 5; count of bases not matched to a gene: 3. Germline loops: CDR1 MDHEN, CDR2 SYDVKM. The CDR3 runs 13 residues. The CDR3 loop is CASSFSGGTEAFF. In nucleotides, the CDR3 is TGTGCCAGCAGTTTTTCAGGGGGAACTGAAGCTTTCTTT.

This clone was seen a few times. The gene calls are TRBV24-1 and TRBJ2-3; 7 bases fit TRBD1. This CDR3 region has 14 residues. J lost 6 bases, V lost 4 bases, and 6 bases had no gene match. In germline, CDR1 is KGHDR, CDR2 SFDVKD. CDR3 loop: CATSEQGGADTQYF. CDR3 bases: TGTGCCACCAGTGAGCAAGGGGGCGCGGATACGCAGTATTTT.

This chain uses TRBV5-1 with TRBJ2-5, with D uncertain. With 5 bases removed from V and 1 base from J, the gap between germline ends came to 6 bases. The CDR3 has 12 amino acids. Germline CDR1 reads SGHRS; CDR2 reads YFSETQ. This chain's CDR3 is CASRRGQETQYF. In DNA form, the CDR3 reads TGCGCCAGCAGAAGAGGCCAAGAGACCCAGTACTTC.

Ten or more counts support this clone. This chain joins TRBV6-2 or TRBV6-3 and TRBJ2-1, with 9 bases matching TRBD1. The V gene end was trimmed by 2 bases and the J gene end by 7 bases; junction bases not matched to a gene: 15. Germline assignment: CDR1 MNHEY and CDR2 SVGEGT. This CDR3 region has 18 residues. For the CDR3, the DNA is TGTGCCAGCAGTTACGATCTGAGCCACGACAGGGGGGTTAATGAGCAGTTCTTC. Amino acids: CASSYDLSHDRGVNEQFF.

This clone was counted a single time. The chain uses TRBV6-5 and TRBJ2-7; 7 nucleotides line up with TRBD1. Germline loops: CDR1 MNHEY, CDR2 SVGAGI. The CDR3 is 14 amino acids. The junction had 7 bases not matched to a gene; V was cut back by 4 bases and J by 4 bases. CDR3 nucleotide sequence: TGTGCCAGCAGTTGTCGTGGGACAGAGTACGAGCAGTACGTC. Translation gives CASSCRGTEYEQYV.

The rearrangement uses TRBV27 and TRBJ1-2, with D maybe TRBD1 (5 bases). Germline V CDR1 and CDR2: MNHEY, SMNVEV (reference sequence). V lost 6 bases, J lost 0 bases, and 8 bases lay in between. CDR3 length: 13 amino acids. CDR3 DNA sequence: TGTGCCAGCAGGGGGGGACCTAACTATGGCTACACCTTC. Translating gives CASRGGPNYGYTF.

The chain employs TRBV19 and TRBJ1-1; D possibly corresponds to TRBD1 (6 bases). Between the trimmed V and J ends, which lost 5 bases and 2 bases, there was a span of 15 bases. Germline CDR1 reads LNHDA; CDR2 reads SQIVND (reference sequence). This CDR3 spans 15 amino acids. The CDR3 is CASSPTADRNTEAFF. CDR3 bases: TGTGCCAGTAGTCCCACGGCGGACAGAAACACTGAAGCTTTCTTT.

The CDR3 loop is CASSQDPRGIETQYF. The CDR3 nucleotides are TGTGCCAGCAGCCAAGACCCCAGGGGTATAGAGACCCAGTACTTC. The chain uses TRBV3-1 (or the pseudogene TRBV3-2) and TRBJ2-5, with D possibly TRBD1 on 6 matching bases. Germline CDR1 reads LGHDT; CDR2 reads YNNKEL (reference sequence). The CDR3 has 15 residues. The V end was cut by 0 bases, the J end by 4 bases, with 12 bases between.

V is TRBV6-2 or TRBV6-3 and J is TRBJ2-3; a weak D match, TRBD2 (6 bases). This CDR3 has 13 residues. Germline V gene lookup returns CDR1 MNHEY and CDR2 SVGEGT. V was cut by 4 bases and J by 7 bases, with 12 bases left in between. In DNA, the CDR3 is TGTGCCAGCAGTTTGGGGGGAACCCATACGCAGTATTTT. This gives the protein CASSLGGTHTQYF.

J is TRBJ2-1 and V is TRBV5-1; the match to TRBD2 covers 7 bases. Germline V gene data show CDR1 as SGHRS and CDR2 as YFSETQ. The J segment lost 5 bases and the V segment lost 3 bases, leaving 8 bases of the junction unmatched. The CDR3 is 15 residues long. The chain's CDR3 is CASSWGGRTHNEQFF. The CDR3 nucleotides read TGCGCCAGCAGCTGGGGCGGGAGAACCCACAATGAGCAGTTCTTC.

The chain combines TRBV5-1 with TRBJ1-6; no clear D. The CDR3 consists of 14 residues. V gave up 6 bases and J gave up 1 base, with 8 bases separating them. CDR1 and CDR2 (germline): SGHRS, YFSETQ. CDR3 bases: TGCGCCAGCAAGCTCGAGTCCTATAATTCACCCCTCCACTTT. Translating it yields CASKLESYNSPLHF.

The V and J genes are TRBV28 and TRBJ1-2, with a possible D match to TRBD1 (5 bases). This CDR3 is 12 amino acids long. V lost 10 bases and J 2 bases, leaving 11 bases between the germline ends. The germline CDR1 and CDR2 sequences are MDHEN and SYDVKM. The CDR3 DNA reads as TGTGCCACCAGACAGAGAAACTATGGCTACACCTTC. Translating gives CATRQRNYGYTF.

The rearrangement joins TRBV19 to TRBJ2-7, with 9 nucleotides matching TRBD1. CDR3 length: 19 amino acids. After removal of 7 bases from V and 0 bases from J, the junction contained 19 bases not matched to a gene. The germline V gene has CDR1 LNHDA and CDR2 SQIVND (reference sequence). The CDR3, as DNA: TGTGCCAGTACCGATGTTGGGACAGGGACCTTCATACGCTCCTACGAGCAGTACTTC. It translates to CASTDVGTGTFIRSYEQYF.

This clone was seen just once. The chain's CDR3 is CSASRASGGSTDTQYF. The CDR3, as DNA: TGCAGTGCTAGTCGGGCTAGCGGGGGTAGCACAGATACGCAGTATTTT. J is TRBJ2-3 and V is TRBV20-1; 10 nucleotides line up with TRBD2. The V gene end was trimmed by 3 bases and the J gene end by 0 bases; junction bases not matched to a gene: 6. The CDR3 length is 16 residues. From germline, CDR1 is DFQATT and CDR2 SNEGSKA (reference sequence).

The CDR3 spells CASSLKGPQGFNEKLFF. Written as DNA, the CDR3 is TGTGCCAGCAGCTTAAAGGGTCCACAGGGTTTTAATGAAAAACTGTTTTTT. The chain employs TRBV7-6 and TRBJ1-4; possibly TRBD1 for D (6 bases). Per germline, CDR1 SGHVS and CDR2 FNYEAQ. CDR3 length: 17 amino acids. Trimming cost V 2 bases and J 4 bases, with 17 bases left between them.

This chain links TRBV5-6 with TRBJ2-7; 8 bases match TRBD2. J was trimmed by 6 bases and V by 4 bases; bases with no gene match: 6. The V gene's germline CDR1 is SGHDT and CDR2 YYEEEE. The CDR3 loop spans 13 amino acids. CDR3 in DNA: TGTGCCAGCAGCGCCGGGAGGGTGAGCGAGCAGTACGTC. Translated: CASSAGRVSEQYV.

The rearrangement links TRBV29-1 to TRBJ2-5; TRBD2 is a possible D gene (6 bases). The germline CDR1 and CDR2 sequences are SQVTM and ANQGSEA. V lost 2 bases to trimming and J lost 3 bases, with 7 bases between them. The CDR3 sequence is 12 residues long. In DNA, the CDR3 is TGCAGCGTTGAACCGGGGGAAGAGACCCAGTACTTC. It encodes CSVEPGEETQYF.

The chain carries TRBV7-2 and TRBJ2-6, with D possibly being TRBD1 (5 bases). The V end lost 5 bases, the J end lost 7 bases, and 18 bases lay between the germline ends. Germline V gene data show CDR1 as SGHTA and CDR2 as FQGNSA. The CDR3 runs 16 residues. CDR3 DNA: TGTGCCAGCAGCCCGACTGGGGCCTCTCGAGCCAACGTCCTGACTTTC. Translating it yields CASSPTGASRANVLTF.

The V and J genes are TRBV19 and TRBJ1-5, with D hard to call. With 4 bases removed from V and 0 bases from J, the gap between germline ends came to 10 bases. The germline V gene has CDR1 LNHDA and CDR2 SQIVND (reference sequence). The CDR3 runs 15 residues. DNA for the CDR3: TGTGCCAGTAGTAATCCGACACCTAGCAATCAGCCCCAGCATTTT. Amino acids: CASSNPTPSNQPQHF.

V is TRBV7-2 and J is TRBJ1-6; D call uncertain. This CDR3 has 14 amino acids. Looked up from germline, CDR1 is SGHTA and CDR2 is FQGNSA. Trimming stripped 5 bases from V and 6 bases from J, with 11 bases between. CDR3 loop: CASSPRILNSPLHF. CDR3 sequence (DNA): TGTGCCAGCAGCCCTAGAATACTTAATTCACCCCTCCACTTT.

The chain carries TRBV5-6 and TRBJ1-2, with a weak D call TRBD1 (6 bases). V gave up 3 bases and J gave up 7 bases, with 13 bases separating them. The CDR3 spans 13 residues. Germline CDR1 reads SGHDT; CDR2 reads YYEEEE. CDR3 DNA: TGTGCCAGCAGCTGGGGGAGGGGGAGTGGCTACACCTTC. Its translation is CASSWGRGSGYTF.

CDR3 region: CASSLSPVGGTDTQYF. The CDR3 DNA is TGTGCCAGCAGCTTAAGTCCAGTCGGGGGGACAGATACGCAGTATTTT. The chain uses TRBV7-8 and TRBJ2-3, with 7 positions matching TRBD2. V dropped 2 bases and J dropped 3; count of bases not matched to a gene: 8. Germline CDR1 SGHVS, CDR2 FQNEAQ. The CDR3 consists of 16 residues.

The CDR3 nucleotides read TGTGCCTGGAGTTGGGGGGCCGGGGAGCTGTTTTTT. Translated: CAWSWGAGELFF. The J gene is TRBJ2-2, the V gene TRBV30, with D perhaps matching TRBD2 (6 bases). CDR1 is GTSNPN and CDR2 is SVGIG in the germline V gene (reference sequence). This CDR3 has 12 amino acids. V lost 2 bases, J lost 6 bases, and 7 bases lay in between.

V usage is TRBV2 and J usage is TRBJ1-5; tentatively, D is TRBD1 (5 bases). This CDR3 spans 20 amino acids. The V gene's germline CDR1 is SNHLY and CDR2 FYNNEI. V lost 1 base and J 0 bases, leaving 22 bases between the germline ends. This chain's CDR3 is CASSEEDRGIRGDSNQPQHF. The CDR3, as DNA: TGTGCCAGCAGTGAAGAGGATCGGGGGATCCGGGGTGATAGCAATCAGCCCCAGCATTTT.

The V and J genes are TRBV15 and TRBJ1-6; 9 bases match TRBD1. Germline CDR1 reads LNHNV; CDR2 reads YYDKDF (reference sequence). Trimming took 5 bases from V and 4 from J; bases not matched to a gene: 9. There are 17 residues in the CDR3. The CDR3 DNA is TGTGCCACCAGCTCGCGACAGGGGGACACATATAATTCACCCCTCCACTTT. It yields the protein CATSSRQGDTYNSPLHF.

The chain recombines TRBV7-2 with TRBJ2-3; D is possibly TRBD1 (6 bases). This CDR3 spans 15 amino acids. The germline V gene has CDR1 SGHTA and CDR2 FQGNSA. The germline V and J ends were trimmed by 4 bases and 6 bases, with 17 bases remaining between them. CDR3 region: CASSSQGVQHDTQYF. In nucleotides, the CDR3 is TGTGCCAGCAGCTCACAGGGCGTCCAACACGATACGCAGTATTTT. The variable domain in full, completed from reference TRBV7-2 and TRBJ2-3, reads GAGVSQSPSNKVTEKGKDVELRCDPISGHTALYWYRQSLGQGLEFLIYFQGNSAPDKSGLPSDRFSAERTGGSVSTLTIQRTQQEDSAVYLCASSSQGVQHDTQYFGPGTRLTVL.

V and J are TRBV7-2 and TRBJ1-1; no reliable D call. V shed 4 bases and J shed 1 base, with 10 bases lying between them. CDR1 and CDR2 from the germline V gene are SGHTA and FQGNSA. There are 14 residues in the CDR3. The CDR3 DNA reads TGTGCCAGCAGCTCCGCTAGCGGGAACACTGAAGCTTTCTTT. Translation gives CASSSASGNTEAFF.

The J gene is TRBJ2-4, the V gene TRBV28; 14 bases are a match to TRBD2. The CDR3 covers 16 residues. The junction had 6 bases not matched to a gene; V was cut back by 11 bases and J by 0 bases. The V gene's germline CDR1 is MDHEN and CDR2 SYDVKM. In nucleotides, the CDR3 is TGTGCCTGGACTAGCGGGGGGCCACTAGCCAAAAACATTCAGTACTTC. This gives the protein CAWTSGGPLAKNIQYF. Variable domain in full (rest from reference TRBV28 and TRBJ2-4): DVKVTQSSRYLVKRTGEKVFLECVQDMDHENMFWYRQDPGLGLRLIYFSYDVKMKEKGDIPEGYSVSREKKERFSLILESASTNQTSMYLCAWTSGGPLAKNIQYFGAGTRLSVL.

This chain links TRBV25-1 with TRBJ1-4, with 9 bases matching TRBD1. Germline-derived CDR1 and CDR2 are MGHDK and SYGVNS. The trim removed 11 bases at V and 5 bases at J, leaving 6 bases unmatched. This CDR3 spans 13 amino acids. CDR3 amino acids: CAVDGTGNEKLFF. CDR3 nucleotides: TGTGCCGTCGACGGGACAGGGAATGAAAAACTGTTTTTT. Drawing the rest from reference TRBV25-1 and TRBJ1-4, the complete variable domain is EADIYQTPRYLVIGTGKKITLECSQTMGHDKMYWYQQDPGMELHLIHYSYGVNSTEKGDLSSESTVSRIRTEHFPLTLESARPSHTSQYLCAVDGTGNEKLFFGSGTQLSVL.